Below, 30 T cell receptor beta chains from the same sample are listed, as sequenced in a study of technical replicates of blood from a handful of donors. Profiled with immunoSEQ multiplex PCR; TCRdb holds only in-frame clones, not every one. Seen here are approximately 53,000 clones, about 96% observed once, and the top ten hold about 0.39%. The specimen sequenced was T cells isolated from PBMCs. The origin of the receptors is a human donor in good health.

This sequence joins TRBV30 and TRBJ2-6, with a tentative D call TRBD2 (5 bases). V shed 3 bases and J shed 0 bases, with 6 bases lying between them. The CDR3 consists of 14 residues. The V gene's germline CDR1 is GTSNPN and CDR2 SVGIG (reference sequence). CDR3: CAWREDSGANVLTF. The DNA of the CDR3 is TGTGCCTGGAGGGAGGACTCTGGGGCCAACGTCCTGACTTTC.

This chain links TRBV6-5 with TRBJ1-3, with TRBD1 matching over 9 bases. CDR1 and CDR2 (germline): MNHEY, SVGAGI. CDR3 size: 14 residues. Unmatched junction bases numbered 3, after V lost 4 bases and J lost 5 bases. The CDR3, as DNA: TGTGCCAGCAGTTCGGACAGGGGACGAAACACCATATATTTT. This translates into CASSSDRGRNTIYF.

The DNA for the CDR3 is TGTGCCAGCAGCCTTACACAGGGGAAAGTCAATGGCTACACCTTC. The encoded protein is CASSLTQGKVNGYTF. This chain connects TRBV25-1 to TRBJ1-2, with TRBD1 matching 7 bases. The ends lost 6 bases at V and 6 bases at J; junction bases unmatched: 13. Germline CDR1 reads MGHDK; CDR2 reads SYGVNS. The CDR3 has 15 amino acids.

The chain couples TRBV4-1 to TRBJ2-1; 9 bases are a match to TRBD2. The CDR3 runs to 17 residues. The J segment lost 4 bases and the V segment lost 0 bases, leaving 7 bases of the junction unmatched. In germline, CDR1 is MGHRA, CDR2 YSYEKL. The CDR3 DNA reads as TGCGCCAGCAGCCAAGACCTAGGGCGGGAGGGGTACAATGAGCAGTTCTTC. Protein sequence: CASSQDLGREGYNEQFF.

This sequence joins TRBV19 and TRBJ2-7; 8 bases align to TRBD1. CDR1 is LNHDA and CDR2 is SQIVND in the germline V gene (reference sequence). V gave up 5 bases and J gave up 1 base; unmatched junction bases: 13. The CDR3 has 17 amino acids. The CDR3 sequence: CASSSLGMTGASYEQYF. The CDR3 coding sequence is TGTGCCAGTAGTTCCCTCGGTATGACAGGGGCTTCCTACGAGCAGTACTTC.

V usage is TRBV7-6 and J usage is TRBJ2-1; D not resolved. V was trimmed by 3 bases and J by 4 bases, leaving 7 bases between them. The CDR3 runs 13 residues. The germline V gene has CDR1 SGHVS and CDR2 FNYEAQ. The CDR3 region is CASSFGRYNEQFF. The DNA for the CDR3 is TGTGCCAGCAGCTTTGGCAGATACAATGAGCAGTTCTTC.

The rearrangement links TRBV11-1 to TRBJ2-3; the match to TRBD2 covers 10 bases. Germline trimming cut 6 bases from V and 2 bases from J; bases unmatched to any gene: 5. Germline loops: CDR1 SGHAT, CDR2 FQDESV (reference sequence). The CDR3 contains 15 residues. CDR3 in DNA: TGTGCCAGCAGACATCTAGCGGGAGCCACAGATACGCAGTATTTT. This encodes CASRHLAGATDTQYF.

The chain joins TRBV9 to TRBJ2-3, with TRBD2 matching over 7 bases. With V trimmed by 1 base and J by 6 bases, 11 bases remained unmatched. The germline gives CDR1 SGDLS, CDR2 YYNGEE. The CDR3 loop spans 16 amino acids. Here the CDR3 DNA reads TGTGCCAGCAGCGTACTAGCGGATTCCCTTCCCGATACGCAGTATTTT. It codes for CASSVLADSLPDTQYF.

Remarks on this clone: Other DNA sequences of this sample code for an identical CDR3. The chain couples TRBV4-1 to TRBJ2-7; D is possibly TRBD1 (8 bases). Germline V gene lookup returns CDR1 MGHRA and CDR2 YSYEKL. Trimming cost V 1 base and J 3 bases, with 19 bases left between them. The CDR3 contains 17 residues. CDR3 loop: CASSQAGGGGFNYEQYF. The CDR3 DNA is TGCGCCAGCAGCCAAGCAGGGGGCGGGGGATTCAACTACGAGCAGTACTTC.

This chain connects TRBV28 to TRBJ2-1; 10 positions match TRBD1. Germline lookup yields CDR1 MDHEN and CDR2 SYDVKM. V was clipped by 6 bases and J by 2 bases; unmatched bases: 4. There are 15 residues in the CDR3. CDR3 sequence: CASRPTGGPYNEQFF. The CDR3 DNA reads TGTGCCAGCAGACCGACAGGGGGCCCCTACAATGAGCAGTTCTTC.

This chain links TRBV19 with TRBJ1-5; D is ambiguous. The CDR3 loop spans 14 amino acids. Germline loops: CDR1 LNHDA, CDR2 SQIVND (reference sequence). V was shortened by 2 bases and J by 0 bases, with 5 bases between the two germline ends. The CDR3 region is CASSIPNSNQPQHF. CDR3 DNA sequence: TGTGCCAGTAGTATACCAAATAGCAATCAGCCCCAGCATTTT.

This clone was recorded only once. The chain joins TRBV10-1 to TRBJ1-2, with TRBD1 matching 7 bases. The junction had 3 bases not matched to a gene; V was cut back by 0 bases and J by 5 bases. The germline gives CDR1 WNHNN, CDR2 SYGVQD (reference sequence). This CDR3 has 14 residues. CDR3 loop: CASSESAGGYGYTF. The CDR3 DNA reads TGCGCCAGCAGTGAGTCAGCAGGGGGTTATGGCTACACCTTC.

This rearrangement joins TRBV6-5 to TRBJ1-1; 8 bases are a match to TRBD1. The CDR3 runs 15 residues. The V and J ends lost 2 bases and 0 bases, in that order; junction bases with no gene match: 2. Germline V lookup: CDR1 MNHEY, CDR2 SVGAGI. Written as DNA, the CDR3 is TGTGCCAGCAGTTACCAGGGGGCTATGAACACTGAAGCTTTCTTT. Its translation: CASSYQGAMNTEAFF.

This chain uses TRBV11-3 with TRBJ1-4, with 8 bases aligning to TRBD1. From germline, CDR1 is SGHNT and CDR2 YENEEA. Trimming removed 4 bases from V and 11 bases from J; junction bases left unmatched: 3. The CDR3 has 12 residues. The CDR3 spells CASSSRQGKLFF. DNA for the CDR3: TGTGCCAGCAGCTCCCGACAGGGGAAACTGTTTTTT.

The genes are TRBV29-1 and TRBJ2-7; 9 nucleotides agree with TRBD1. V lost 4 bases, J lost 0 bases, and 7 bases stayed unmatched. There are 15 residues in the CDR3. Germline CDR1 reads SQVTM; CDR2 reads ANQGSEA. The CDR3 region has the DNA TGCAGCGTTGGAGACCGGGACAGGGACTCCTACGAGCAGTACTTC. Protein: CSVGDRDRDSYEQYF.

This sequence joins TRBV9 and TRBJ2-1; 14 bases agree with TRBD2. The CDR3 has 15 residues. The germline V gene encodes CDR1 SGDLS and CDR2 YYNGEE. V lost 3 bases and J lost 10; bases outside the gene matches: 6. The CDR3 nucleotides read TGTGCCAGCAGCGAGGGACTAGCGGGAGTAGGGGAGCAGTTCTTC. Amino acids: CASSEGLAGVGEQFF.

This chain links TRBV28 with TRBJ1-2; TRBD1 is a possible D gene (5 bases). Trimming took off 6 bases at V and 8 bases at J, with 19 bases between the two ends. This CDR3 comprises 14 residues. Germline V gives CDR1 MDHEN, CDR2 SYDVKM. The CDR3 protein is CASRSLGGIGGYTF. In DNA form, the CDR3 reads TGTGCCAGCAGGAGTCTTGGGGGGATTGGCGGCTACACCTTC.

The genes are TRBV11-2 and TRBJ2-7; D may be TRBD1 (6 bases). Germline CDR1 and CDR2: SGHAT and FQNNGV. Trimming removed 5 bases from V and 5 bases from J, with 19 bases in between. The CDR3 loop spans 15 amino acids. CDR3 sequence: CASSRGPTGLDEQYF. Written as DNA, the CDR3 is TGTGCCAGCAGCCGGGGCCCAACAGGGCTCGACGAGCAGTACTTC.

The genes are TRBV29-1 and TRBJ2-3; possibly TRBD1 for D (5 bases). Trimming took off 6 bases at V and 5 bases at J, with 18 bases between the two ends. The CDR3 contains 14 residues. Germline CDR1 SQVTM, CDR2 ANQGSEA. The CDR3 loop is CSVASLQVKDTQYF. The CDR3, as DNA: TGCAGCGTAGCCTCCTTACAGGTGAAAGATACGCAGTATTTT.

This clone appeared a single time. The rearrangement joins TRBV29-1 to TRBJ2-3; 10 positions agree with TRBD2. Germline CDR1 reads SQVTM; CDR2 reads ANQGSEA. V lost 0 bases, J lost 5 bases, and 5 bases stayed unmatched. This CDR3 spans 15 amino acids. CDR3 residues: CSVEDPLAGLDTQYF. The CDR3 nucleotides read TGCAGCGTTGAAGACCCACTAGCGGGGTTAGATACGCAGTATTTT.

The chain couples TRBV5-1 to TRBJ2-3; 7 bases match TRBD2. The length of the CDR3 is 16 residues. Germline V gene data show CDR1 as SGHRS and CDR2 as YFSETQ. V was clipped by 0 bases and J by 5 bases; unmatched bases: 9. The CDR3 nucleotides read TGCGCCAGCAGCTTGGAAGGCGCGGGAGCTAAAGATACGCAGTATTTT. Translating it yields CASSLEGAGAKDTQYF.

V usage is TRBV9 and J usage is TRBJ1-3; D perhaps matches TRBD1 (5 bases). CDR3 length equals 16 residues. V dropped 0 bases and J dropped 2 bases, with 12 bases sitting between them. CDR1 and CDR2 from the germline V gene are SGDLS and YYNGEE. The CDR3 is CASSVDFGGTGNTIYF. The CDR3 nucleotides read TGTGCCAGCAGCGTAGATTTCGGGGGGACTGGAAACACCATATATTTT.

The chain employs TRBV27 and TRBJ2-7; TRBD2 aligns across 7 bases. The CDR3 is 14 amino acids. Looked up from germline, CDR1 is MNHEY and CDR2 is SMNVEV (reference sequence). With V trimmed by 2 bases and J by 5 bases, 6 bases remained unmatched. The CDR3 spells CASSLGRELNEQYF. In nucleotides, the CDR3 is TGTGCCAGCAGTTTAGGGCGGGAGCTCAACGAGCAGTACTTC.

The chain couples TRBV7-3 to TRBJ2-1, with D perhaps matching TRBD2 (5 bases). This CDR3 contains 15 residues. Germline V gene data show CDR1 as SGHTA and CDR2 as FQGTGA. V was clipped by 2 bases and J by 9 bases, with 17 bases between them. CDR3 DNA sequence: TGTGCCAGCAGCTTAGGTAGGACTCCGTATATTGAGCAGTTCTTC. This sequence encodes CASSLGRTPYIEQFF.

The CDR3 spells CASSDRDYTSEQYF. The CDR3 DNA reads TGTGCCAGCAGCGACCGGGATTATACCTCCGAGCAGTACTTC. The chain links TRBV7-3 to TRBJ2-7; the D gene is possibly TRBD2 (5 bases). Germline CDR1 and CDR2: SGHTA and FQGTGA. The CDR3 length is 14 residues. Trimming stripped 5 bases from V and 6 bases from J, with 17 bases between.

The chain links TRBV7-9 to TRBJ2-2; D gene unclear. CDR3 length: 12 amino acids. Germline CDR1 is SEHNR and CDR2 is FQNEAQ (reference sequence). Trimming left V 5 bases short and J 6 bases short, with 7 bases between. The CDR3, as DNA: TGTGCCAGCAGCATGGGCTCCGGGGAGCTGTTTTTT. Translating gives CASSMGSGELFF.

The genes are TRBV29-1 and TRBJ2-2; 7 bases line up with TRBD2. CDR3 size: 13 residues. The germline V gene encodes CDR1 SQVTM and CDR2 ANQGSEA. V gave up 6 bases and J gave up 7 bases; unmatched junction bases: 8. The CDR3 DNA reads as TGCAGCGTCGGGGAGGGAACCGGCGGGGAGCTGTTTTTT. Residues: CSVGEGTGGELFF.

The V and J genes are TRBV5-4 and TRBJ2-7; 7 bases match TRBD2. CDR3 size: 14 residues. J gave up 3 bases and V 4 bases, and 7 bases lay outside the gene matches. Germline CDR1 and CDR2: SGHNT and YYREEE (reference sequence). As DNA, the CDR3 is TGTGCCAGCAGCGTTAGGACTAGTCTCTACGAGCAGTACTTC. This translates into CASSVRTSLYEQYF.

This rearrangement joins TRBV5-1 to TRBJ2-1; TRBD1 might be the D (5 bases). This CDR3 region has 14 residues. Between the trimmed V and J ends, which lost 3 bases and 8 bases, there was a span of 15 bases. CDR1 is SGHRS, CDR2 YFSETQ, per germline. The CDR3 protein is CASSSQSLQDEQFF. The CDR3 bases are TGCGCCAGCAGCTCTCAGAGTCTACAGGATGAGCAGTTCTTC.

Here the CDR3 DNA reads TGTGCCAGCAGCTTAGGGGGAGGCTATGGCTACACCTTC. The encoded protein is CASSLGGGYGYTF. The rearrangement links TRBV7-8 to TRBJ1-2; no firm D call. Looked up from germline, CDR1 is SGHVS and CDR2 is FQNEAQ. V was cut by 1 base and J by 4 bases, with 7 bases left in between. CDR3 size: 13 residues.